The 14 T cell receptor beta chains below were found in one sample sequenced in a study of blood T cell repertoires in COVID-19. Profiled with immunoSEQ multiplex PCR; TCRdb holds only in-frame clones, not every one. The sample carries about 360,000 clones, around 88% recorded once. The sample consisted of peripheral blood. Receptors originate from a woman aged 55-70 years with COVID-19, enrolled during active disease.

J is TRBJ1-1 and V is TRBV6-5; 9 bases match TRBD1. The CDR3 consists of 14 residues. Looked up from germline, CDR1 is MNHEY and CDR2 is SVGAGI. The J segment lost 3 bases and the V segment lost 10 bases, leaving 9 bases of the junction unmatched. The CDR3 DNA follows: TGTGCCACCAACCGGGACAGGGATTACACTGAAGCTTTCTTT. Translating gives CATNRDRDYTEAFF.

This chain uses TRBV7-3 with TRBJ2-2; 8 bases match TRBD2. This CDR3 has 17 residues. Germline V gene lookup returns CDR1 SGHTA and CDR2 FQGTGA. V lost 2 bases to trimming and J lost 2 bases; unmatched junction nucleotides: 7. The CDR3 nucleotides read TGTGCCAGCAGCTTACCAGGCGGGGGGCTAAACACCGGGGAGCTGTTTTTT. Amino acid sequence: CASSLPGGGLNTGELFF.

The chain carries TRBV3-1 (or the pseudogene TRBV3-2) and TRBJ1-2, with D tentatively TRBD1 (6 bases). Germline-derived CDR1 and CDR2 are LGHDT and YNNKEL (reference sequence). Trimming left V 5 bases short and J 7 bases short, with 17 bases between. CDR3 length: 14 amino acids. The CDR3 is CASSATTGPFGYTF. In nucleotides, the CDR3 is TGTGCCAGCAGCGCGACCACAGGGCCCTTTGGCTACACCTTC.

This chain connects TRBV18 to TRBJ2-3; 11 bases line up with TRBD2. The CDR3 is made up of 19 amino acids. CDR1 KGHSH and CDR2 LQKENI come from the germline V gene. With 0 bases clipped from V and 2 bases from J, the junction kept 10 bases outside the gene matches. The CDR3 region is CASSPPLAGGRANTDTQYF. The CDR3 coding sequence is TGTGCCAGCTCACCACCTCTAGCGGGGGGCCGAGCTAACACAGATACGCAGTATTTT.

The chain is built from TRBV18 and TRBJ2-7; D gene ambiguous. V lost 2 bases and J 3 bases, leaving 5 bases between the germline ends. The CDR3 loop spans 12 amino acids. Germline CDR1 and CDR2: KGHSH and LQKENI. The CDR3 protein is CASSPAGYEQYF. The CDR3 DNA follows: TGTGCCAGCTCACCAGCAGGCTACGAGCAGTACTTC.

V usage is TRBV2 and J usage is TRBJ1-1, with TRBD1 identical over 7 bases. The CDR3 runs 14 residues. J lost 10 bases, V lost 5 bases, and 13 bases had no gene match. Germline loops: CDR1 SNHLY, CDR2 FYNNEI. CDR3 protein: CASSPPDRVPLAFF. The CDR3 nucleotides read TGTGCCAGCAGTCCACCCGACAGGGTCCCCCTAGCTTTCTTT.

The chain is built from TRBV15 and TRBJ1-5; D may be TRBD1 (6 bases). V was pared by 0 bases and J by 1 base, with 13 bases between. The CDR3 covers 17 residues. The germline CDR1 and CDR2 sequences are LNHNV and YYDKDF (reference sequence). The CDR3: CATSREGAYTSNQPQHF. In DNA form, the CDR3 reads TGTGCCACCAGCAGAGAGGGGGCGTACACCAGCAATCAGCCCCAGCATTTT.

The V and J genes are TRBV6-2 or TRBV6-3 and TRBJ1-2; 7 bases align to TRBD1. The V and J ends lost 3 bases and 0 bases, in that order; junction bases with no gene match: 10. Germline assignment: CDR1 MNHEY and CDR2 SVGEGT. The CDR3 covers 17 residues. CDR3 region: CASSYGTGDSSNYGYTF. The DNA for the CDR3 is TGTGCCAGCAGTTATGGGACGGGGGACAGCTCTAACTATGGCTACACCTTC.

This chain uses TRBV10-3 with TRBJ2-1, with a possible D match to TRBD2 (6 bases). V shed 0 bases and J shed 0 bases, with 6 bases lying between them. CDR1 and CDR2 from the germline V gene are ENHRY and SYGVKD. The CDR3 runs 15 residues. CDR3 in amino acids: CAISESLASYNEQFF. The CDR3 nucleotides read TGTGCCATCAGTGAGTCACTAGCCTCCTACAATGAGCAGTTCTTC.

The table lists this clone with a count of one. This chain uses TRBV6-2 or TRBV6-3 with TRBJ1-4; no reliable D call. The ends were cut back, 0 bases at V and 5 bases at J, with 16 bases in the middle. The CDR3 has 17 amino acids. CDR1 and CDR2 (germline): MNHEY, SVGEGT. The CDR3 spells CASSYSLGVEANEKLFF. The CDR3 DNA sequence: TGTGCCAGCAGTTACTCGTTGGGCGTGGAGGCGAATGAAAAACTGTTTTTT.

The CDR3 bases are TGTGCCAGCAGCTTTCGGGGACAAAGCTCTGGAAACACCATATATTTT. Its translation: CASSFRGQSSGNTIYF. V and J are TRBV7-9 and TRBJ1-3; a possible D gene is TRBD1 (6 bases). Trimming stripped 3 bases from V and 0 bases from J, with 12 bases between. This CDR3 contains 16 residues. Germline V gene data show CDR1 as SEHNR and CDR2 as FQNEAQ (reference sequence).

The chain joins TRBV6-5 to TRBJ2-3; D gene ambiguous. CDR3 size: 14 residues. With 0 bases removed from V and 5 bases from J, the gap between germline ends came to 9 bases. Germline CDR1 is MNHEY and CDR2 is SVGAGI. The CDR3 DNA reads TGTGCCAGCAGTTACTCGACTCCCCAAGATACGCAGTATTTT. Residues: CASSYSTPQDTQYF.

The chain's CDR3 is CASSSGLAGPYNEQFF. The CDR3 region has the DNA TGTGCCAGCAGCTCGGGACTAGCAGGGCCTTACAATGAGCAGTTCTTC. This chain links TRBV7-3 with TRBJ2-1; 9 nucleotides agree with TRBD2. V gave up 4 bases and J gave up 4 bases; unmatched junction bases: 8. Germline CDR1 reads SGHTA; CDR2 reads FQGTGA. CDR3 length equals 16 residues.

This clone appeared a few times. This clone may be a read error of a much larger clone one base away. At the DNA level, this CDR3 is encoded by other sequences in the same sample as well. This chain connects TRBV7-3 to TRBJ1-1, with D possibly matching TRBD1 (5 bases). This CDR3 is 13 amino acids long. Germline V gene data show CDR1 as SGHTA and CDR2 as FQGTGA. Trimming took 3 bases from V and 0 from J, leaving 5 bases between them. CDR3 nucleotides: TGTGCCAGCAGCTTGACAGTGAACACTGAAGCTTTCTTT. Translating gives CASSLTVNTEAFF.